A single sample gave rise to the 15 T cell receptor beta chains below, sequenced in a study of blood T cell repertoires in COVID-19. Data came from immunoSEQ multiplex PCR; TCRdb stores just in-frame clones and leaves some out. The table has 70,000 to 85,000 clones, approximately 78% seen once. The specimen was peripheral blood. These receptors were taken from a man aged 60 to 69 with acute or convalescent COVID-19.

Turning to this clone: At one of its ends the junction is not consistent with the germline gene, which may arise from a read error. The chain recombines TRBV6-1 with TRBJ2-6, with D perhaps TRBD1 (6 bases). CDR3 size: 15 residues. The germline V gene encodes CDR1 MNHNS and CDR2 SASEGT. The CDR3 bases are TGTGCCAGCATTGAATGGGGGCTTGGGGCCAACGTCCTGACTTTC. Translation: CASIEWGLGANVLTF.

In DNA form, the CDR3 reads TGTGCCAGCAAAGGGGCCGCAGGGATCCACGAGCAGTACTTC. This gives the protein CASKGAAGIHEQYF. The rearrangement links TRBV6-6 to TRBJ2-7, with D possibly matching TRBD1 (5 bases). The CDR3 consists of 14 residues. Germline assignment: CDR1 MNHNY and CDR2 SVGAGI (reference sequence). Trimming pared 7 bases from V and 5 bases from J, leaving 18 bases between.

This chain links TRBV4-1 with TRBJ2-7; tentatively, D is TRBD1 (6 bases). This CDR3 is built from 14 residues. The germline CDR1 and CDR2 sequences are MGHRA and YSYEKL. Trimming took 2 bases from V and 6 from J, leaving 14 bases between them. CDR3 sequence reads: CASSQNRVLGEQYF. CDR3 coding DNA: TGCGCCAGCAGCCAAAACAGGGTTCTGGGCGAGCAGTACTTC.

This clone was detected only a few times. The junction departs from the called germline gene at one end, perhaps through a read error. The chain links TRBV7-9 to TRBJ2-4, with unresolved D. This CDR3 spans 14 amino acids. Per the germline V gene, CDR1 is SEHNR and CDR2 is FQNEAQ (reference sequence). CDR3 region: CASSLGATKNIQYF. For the CDR3, the DNA is TGTGCCAGCAGCTTAGGGGCGACCAAGAACATTCAGTACTTC.

This clone was picked up one time. The V gene is TRBV28, the J gene TRBJ2-5; a possible D gene is TRBD2 (6 bases). Trimming took off 5 bases at V and 2 bases at J, with 12 bases between the two ends. CDR1 and CDR2 from the germline V gene are MDHEN and SYDVKM. The CDR3 extends over 14 amino acids. CDR3 region: CASSQRGLQETQYF. The CDR3 nucleotides are TGTGCCAGCAGTCAGAGGGGACTTCAAGAGACCCAGTACTTC.

The V gene is TRBV2, the J gene TRBJ1-5, with D maybe TRBD1 (6 bases). CDR1 SNHLY and CDR2 FYNNEI come from the germline V gene. V was trimmed by 2 bases and J by 6 bases, leaving 17 bases between them. The CDR3 extends over 16 amino acids. The CDR3 here is CASSERRQGHGQPQHF. The CDR3 nucleotides read TGTGCCAGCAGTGAAAGGCGTCAGGGGCACGGTCAGCCCCAGCATTTT.

The chain has TRBV5-1 and TRBJ1-1; TRBD1 matches at 7 bases. The CDR3 consists of 14 residues. From germline, CDR1 is SGHRS and CDR2 YFSETQ. The ends lost 3 bases at V and 7 bases at J; junction bases unmatched: 9. The CDR3 region is CASSSLSDRHEAFF. DNA of the CDR3: TGCGCCAGCAGCTCCCTGTCGGACAGGCATGAAGCTTTCTTT.

This sequence joins TRBV18 and TRBJ2-7; D perhaps matches TRBD2 (6 bases). The CDR3 runs to 13 residues. The germline V gene has CDR1 KGHSH and CDR2 LQKENI. Trimming pared 5 bases from V and 5 bases from J, leaving 13 bases between. CDR3 sequence reads: CASSSSGANEQYF. CDR3 coding DNA: TGTGCCAGCTCATCGTCGGGAGCGAACGAGCAGTACTTC. The whole variable domain, filled in from reference TRBV18 and TRBJ2-7, reads NAGVMQNPRHLVRRRGQEARLRCSPMKGHSHVYWYRQLPEEGLKFMVYLQKENIIDESGMPKERFSAEFPKEGPSILRIQQVVRGDSAAYFCASSSSGANEQYFGPGTRLTVT.

This clone was counted a single time. The J gene is TRBJ2-2, the V gene TRBV19; D possibly corresponds to TRBD2 (6 bases). The CDR3 contains 15 residues. The V end lost 1 base, the J end lost 5 bases, and 11 bases lay between the germline ends. Germline V gene lookup returns CDR1 LNHDA and CDR2 SQIVND (reference sequence). CDR3 region: CASSIVETSTGELFF. CDR3 in DNA: TGTGCCAGTAGTATAGTGGAGACTAGTACCGGGGAGCTGTTTTTT. Combining the CDR3 with reference TRBV19 and TRBJ2-2 gives the whole variable domain DGGITQSPKYLFRKEGQNVTLSCEQNLNHDAMYWYRQDPGQGLRLIYYSQIVNDFQKGDIAEGYSVSREKKESFPLTVTSAQKNPTAFYLCASSIVETSTGELFFGEGSRLTVL.

This rearrangement joins TRBV2 to TRBJ2-5; D ambiguous. Germline assignment: CDR1 SNHLY and CDR2 FYNNEI. The ends were cut back, 4 bases at V and 5 bases at J, with 11 bases in the middle. This CDR3 is built from 13 residues. In nucleotides, the CDR3 is TGTGCCAGCAGTGTAGGTGTGCGGGAGACCCAGTACTTC. It codes for CASSVGVRETQYF.

The genes are TRBV5-5 and TRBJ2-1; TRBD2 matches 13 bases. There are 19 residues in the CDR3. From germline, CDR1 is SGHKS and CDR2 YYEKEE (reference sequence). The trim removed 6 bases at V and 0 bases at J, leaving 12 bases unmatched. CDR3 DNA: TGTGCCAGCACCTTCAGACTAGCGGGGGGCCTAAGCTCCTACAATGAGCAGTTCTTC. This codes for CASTFRLAGGLSSYNEQFF.

This clone was seen a single time. The chain has TRBV7-9 and TRBJ2-2; perhaps TRBD2 as D (6 bases). The CDR3 runs 15 residues. The germline V gene encodes CDR1 SEHNR and CDR2 FQNEAQ (reference sequence). Trimming took off 3 bases at V and 4 bases at J, with 12 bases between the two ends. The CDR3 DNA sequence: TGTGCCAGCAGCTTGGCAAAAGCGGGCACCGGGGAGCTGTTTTTT. It specifies CASSLAKAGTGELFF. Looking up the rest from reference TRBV7-9 and TRBJ2-2 gives the full variable domain: DTGVSQNPRHKITKRGQNVTFRCDPISEHNRLYWYRQTLGQGPEFLTYFQNEAQLEKSRLLSDRFSAERPKGSFSTLEIQRTEQGDSAMYLCASSLAKAGTGELFFGEGSRLTVL.

The rearrangement links TRBV6-5 to TRBJ2-5, with D hard to call. Germline values: CDR1 MNHEY, CDR2 SVGAGI. The germline V and J ends were trimmed by 6 bases and 4 bases, with 18 bases remaining between them. This CDR3 is 15 amino acids long. The CDR3 DNA reads as TGTGCCAGCAGCCCCCAGGCCTCCCGGCCAGAGACCCAGTACTTC. Translating it yields CASSPQASRPETQYF.

This clone was seen only once. The chain combines TRBV19 with TRBJ1-2; 7 nucleotides align to TRBD1. Germline values: CDR1 LNHDA, CDR2 SQIVND (reference sequence). Unmatched junction bases numbered 5, after V lost 6 bases and J lost 4 bases. This CDR3 has 13 residues. The CDR3 nucleotides read TGTGCCAGTAGCGCAGGACAGGCCTATGGCTACACCTTC. The encoded protein is CASSAGQAYGYTF.

V usage is TRBV2 and J usage is TRBJ2-1; 10 nucleotides match TRBD1. This CDR3 region has 15 residues. CDR1 is SNHLY and CDR2 is FYNNEI in the germline V gene. Germline trimming cut 5 bases from V and 10 bases from J; bases unmatched to any gene: 11. In nucleotides, the CDR3 is TGTGCCAGCAGTCCCCGGACAGGGGGGCCCTCGGAGCAGTTCTTC. As protein: CASSPRTGGPSEQFF.